This T cell receptor beta chain was identified in a study of blood T cell repertoires in COVID-19. Study summary: Spain, Italy and the United States supplied samples that represented acute and convalescent COVID-19. Sources were T cells, B-cell-depleted T cells, or PBMCs; the material itself was cDNA or gDNA.

In the source study's methods: Amplification with reference gene primers provided the estimates of nucleated cell counts. The repertoire was sequenced with immunoSEQ multiplex PCR; TCRdb's copy has only in-frame clones and lacks some. V and J calls and clone size are given by that table; D and trimming were obtained from the DNA. The sample yields 110,000 or so clones, about 85% seen once. V lost 4 bases to trimming and J lost 0 bases, with 13 bases between them. In germline, CDR1 is SGHRS, CDR2 YFSETQ. This CDR3 is built from 15 residues. The TCR sequence derives from a man between 60 and 75 years old with acute or convalescent COVID-19. The chain links TRBV5-1 to TRBJ1-1; D is perhaps TRBD1 (5 bases). The sequencing sample was made of peripheral blood. The CDR3 region is CASSKIAGLNTEAFF. CDR3 coding DNA: TGCGCCAGCAGCAAAATTGCAGGGCTGAACACTGAAGCTTTCTTT.